The 26 T cell receptor beta chains listed next were all sequenced from one sample in a study of blood T cell repertoires in COVID-19 (dated by TCRdb to about 2020). The library relied on the immunoSEQ multiplex PCR assay. Drawn from immuneACCESS, this table holds only the in-frame rearrangements with V and J called that TCRdb kept. Clones are partly lost; checked studies trace under half to an unresolved V gene and leave the rest unexplained. Here the sample has 200,000 to 250,000 clones; around nine tenths occur a single time. The biggest ten clones account for about 6% of the sample. Sequencing input: peripheral blood. The receptors here all came from a man aged 55 to 70 who had recovered from COVID-19.

In this sample, this clone turned up a few times. This rearrangement joins TRBV28 to TRBJ2-6; perhaps TRBD2 as D (7 bases). This CDR3 spans 19 amino acids. Germline CDR1 reads MDHEN; CDR2 reads SYDVKM. V was shortened by 4 bases and J by 4 bases, with 23 bases between the two germline ends. The CDR3: CASSSSAGSGGTGANVLTF. As DNA, the CDR3 is TGTGCCAGCAGTTCCTCAGCCGGTTCGGGGGGCACAGGGGCCAACGTCCTGACTTTC.

The chain joins TRBV5-6 to TRBJ1-2; D ambiguous. Trimming stripped 4 bases from V and 0 bases from J, with 16 bases between. The CDR3 totals 16 residues. Germline V gene sequence: CDR1 SGHDT, CDR2 YYEEEE. CDR3 coding DNA: TGTGCCAGCAGCATCCTGGCCCCGCCGACTAACTATGGCTACACCTTC. This encodes CASSILAPPTNYGYTF.

This sequence joins TRBV4-1 and TRBJ2-5; 11 nucleotides agree with TRBD2. CDR3 size: 16 residues. CDR1 is MGHRA, CDR2 YSYEKL, per germline. V was clipped by 2 bases and J by 4 bases; unmatched bases: 6. In DNA, the CDR3 is TGCGCCAGCAGCCAACAGTGGCTAGCGGGAGGAGAGACCCAGTACTTC. Translating it yields CASSQQWLAGGETQYF.

The V and J genes are TRBV7-9 and TRBJ1-6; 8 bases are a match to TRBD1. The CDR3 runs to 16 residues. With V trimmed by 4 bases and J by 10 bases, 12 bases remained unmatched. Germline V gives CDR1 SEHNR, CDR2 FQNEAQ (reference sequence). The CDR3 DNA follows: TGTGCCAGCAGCTACGGACAGGGATTAGTAGGATCACCCCTCCACTTT. It encodes CASSYGQGLVGSPLHF.

This chain uses TRBV2 with TRBJ1-4; TRBD1 is a possible D gene (6 bases). Germline loops: CDR1 SNHLY, CDR2 FYNNEI. This CDR3 is built from 15 residues. Trimming removed 3 bases at V and 7 bases at J, with 15 bases between. The CDR3 DNA reads as TGTGCCAGCAGTGACCAGGGGAGGGGGAGTGAAAAACTGTTTTTT. Protein: CASSDQGRGSEKLFF.

J is TRBJ1-2 and V is TRBV3-1 (or the pseudogene TRBV3-2); tentative D call: TRBD1 (5 bases). CDR1 is LGHDT, CDR2 YNNKEL, per germline (reference sequence). Trimming removed 0 bases from V and 11 bases from J, with 16 bases in between. The CDR3 spans 14 residues. CDR3 in DNA: TGTGCCAGCAGCCAAGATCTAAGGGGCGATCGGTACACCTTC. Translation gives CASSQDLRGDRYTF.

This clone was seen a single time. V gene TRBV18 combines with J gene TRBJ1-2; 8 bases are shared with TRBD1. CDR3 length: 13 residues. CDR1 is KGHSH, CDR2 LQKENI, per germline. Trimming cost V 2 bases and J 4 bases; bases outside gene matches: 0. The CDR3 loop is CASSPGQGYGYTF. CDR3 coding DNA: TGTGCCAGCTCACCAGGACAGGGCTATGGCTACACCTTC.

The J gene is TRBJ1-2, the V gene TRBV14, with 7 bases fitting TRBD1. The CDR3 is 19 residues long. Trimming took 4 bases from V and 2 from J; bases not matched to a gene: 19. Germline V CDR1 and CDR2: SGHDN, FVKESK. CDR3 region: CASSPQVSDRRVINYGYTF. Here the CDR3 DNA reads TGTGCCAGCAGCCCCCAGGTCTCGGACAGGAGAGTTATCAACTATGGCTACACCTTC. The entire variable domain, with the rest obtained from reference TRBV14 and TRBJ1-2, is as follows: EAGVTQFPSHSVIEKGQTVTLRCDPISGHDNLYWYRRVMGKEIKFLLHFVKESKQDESGMPNNRFLAERTGGTYSTLKVQPAELEDSGVYFCASSPQVSDRRVINYGYTFGSGTRLTVV.

The chain recombines TRBV7-2 with TRBJ2-1, with TRBD1 matching 9 bases. The CDR3 runs to 18 residues. With V trimmed by 3 bases and J by 5 bases, 14 bases remained unmatched. Germline V gives CDR1 SGHTA, CDR2 FQGNSA. The chain's CDR3 is CASSLSGGGTGNHNEQFF. Written as DNA, the CDR3 is TGTGCCAGCAGCTTGTCCGGGGGAGGGACAGGGAATCACAATGAGCAGTTCTTC.

About this clone itself: One junction end does not reproduce the germline sequence, and a read error may be involved. V usage is TRBV6-5 and J usage is TRBJ2-7, with 8 nucleotides matching TRBD1. Per germline, CDR1 MNHEY and CDR2 SVGAGI. This CDR3 has 13 residues. CDR3 nucleotide sequence: TGTGCCAGCGGGGGGACAGGCAGGGAGGCCTTGCACTTC. Translating it yields CASGGTGREALHF.

This chain uses TRBV19 with TRBJ2-1; 13 bases line up with TRBD2. Germline CDR1 is LNHDA and CDR2 is SQIVND (reference sequence). V trimming: 5 bases; J trimming: 8 bases; junction bases outside the gene matches: 9. The CDR3 has 16 residues. The CDR3 spells CASSPRTSGRGDEQFF. CDR3 DNA: TGTGCCAGTAGTCCTCGGACTAGCGGGAGAGGGGATGAGCAGTTCTTC. Using reference TRBV19 and TRBJ2-1 for the parts outside the CDR3, the full variable domain is DGGITQSPKYLFRKEGQNVTLSCEQNLNHDAMYWYRQDPGQGLRLIYYSQIVNDFQKGDIAEGYSVSREKKESFPLTVTSAQKNPTAFYLCASSPRTSGRGDEQFFGPGTRLTVL.

This chain links TRBV19 with TRBJ1-1; the match to TRBD1 covers 7 bases. The V segment lost 4 bases and the J segment 3 bases; nucleotides outside the gene matches: 11. Germline V lookup: CDR1 LNHDA, CDR2 SQIVND (reference sequence). The CDR3 sequence is 16 residues long. CDR3 nucleotide sequence: TGTGCCAGTAGTACCAGGACAGGCCTCGTGCACACTGAAGCTTTCTTT. It codes for CASSTRTGLVHTEAFF.

The V call is TRBV5-4, the J call TRBJ1-1; a weak D match, TRBD1 (6 bases). Germline loops: CDR1 SGHNT, CDR2 YYREEE (reference sequence). This CDR3 is 13 amino acids long. V was cut by 4 bases and J by 6 bases, with 13 bases left in between. CDR3 sequence (DNA): TGTGCCAGCAGCGGTCAGGGGATCCCTGAAGCTTTCTTT. Translation gives CASSGQGIPEAFF.

The chain uses TRBV28 and TRBJ2-7; 8 bases are a match to TRBD2. The CDR3 length is 13 residues. V was clipped by 6 bases and J by 5 bases; unmatched bases: 6. Per the germline V gene, CDR1 is MDHEN and CDR2 is SYDVKM. This CDR3 is CASSGGAFDEQYF. The CDR3 DNA follows: TGTGCCAGCAGCGGGGGGGCGTTCGACGAGCAGTACTTC.

The genes are TRBV9 and TRBJ1-1; D may be TRBD1 (6 bases). Trimming removed 4 bases from V and 1 base from J, with 17 bases in between. CDR1 is SGDLS, CDR2 YYNGEE, per germline. This CDR3 region has 16 residues. The CDR3 protein is CASSSGQNTPNTEAFF. For the CDR3, the DNA is TGTGCCAGCAGCTCTGGACAGAATACCCCGAACACTGAAGCTTTCTTT.

The chain combines TRBV30 with TRBJ1-2; TRBD1 agrees at 7 bases. CDR1 is GTSNPN, CDR2 SVGIG, per germline (reference sequence). V was clipped by 3 bases and J by 6 bases; unmatched bases: 7. There are 13 residues in the CDR3. The CDR3 spells CAWSEDRTHGYTF. The CDR3 DNA reads TGTGCCTGGAGCGAGGACAGGACACATGGCTACACCTTC.

DNA of the CDR3: TGTGCCTGGAGCCCCCCTAGCTCCTACAATGAGCAGTTCTTC. Residues: CAWSPPSSYNEQFF. This chain uses TRBV30 with TRBJ2-1; no clear D. Trimming removed 3 bases at V and 0 bases at J, with 9 bases between. CDR1 is GTSNPN and CDR2 is SVGIG in the germline V gene (reference sequence). The CDR3 is 14 residues long.

The chain uses TRBV29-1 and TRBJ2-1; TRBD1 is a possible D gene (5 bases). Between the trimmed V and J ends, which lost 4 bases and 2 bases, there was a span of 15 bases. The germline CDR1 and CDR2 sequences are SQVTM and ANQGSEA. The CDR3 has 15 residues. The CDR3 nucleotides are TGCAGCGTTGGCGTGGACAATATTCCCTACAATGAGCAGTTCTTC. Translation gives CSVGVDNIPYNEQFF.

This chain uses TRBV5-4 with TRBJ2-7; D is perhaps TRBD2 (7 bases). CDR3 length: 14 amino acids. Germline V lookup: CDR1 SGHNT, CDR2 YYREEE (reference sequence). The ends were cut back, 4 bases at V and 4 bases at J, with 15 bases in the middle. This CDR3 reads CASSGGPSGYEQYF. Written as DNA, the CDR3 is TGTGCCAGCAGCGGGGGGCCTAGCGGATACGAGCAGTACTTC.

The chain has TRBV3-1 (or the pseudogene TRBV3-2) and TRBJ1-1; D may be TRBD1 (5 bases). The germline V gene encodes CDR1 LGHDT and CDR2 YNNKEL (reference sequence). V was clipped by 1 base and J by 6 bases, with 18 bases between them. The CDR3 totals 16 residues. The CDR3 DNA reads TGTGCCAGCAGCCAAGGTTCGCAGGGCCTCCCCGCTGAAGCTTTCTTT. It specifies CASSQGSQGLPAEAFF.

The chain joins TRBV6-5 to TRBJ1-2; possibly TRBD1 for D (6 bases). V lost 5 bases, J lost 5 bases, and 15 bases lay in between. The CDR3 covers 14 residues. Germline V gene data show CDR1 as MNHEY and CDR2 as SVGAGI. The CDR3 loop is CASSLDSAMYGYTF. DNA for the CDR3: TGTGCCAGCAGTCTGGACAGCGCCATGTATGGCTACACCTTC.

CDR3 nucleotides: TGTGCCAGCATCCTATCCGCTAGCGGAGACAATGAGCAGTTCTTC. Protein product: CASILSASGDNEQFF. The chain carries TRBV7-9 and TRBJ2-1, with 7 bases aligning to TRBD2. Germline V lookup: CDR1 SEHNR, CDR2 FQNEAQ (reference sequence). The CDR3 has 15 amino acids. J lost 5 bases, V lost 7 bases, and 11 bases had no gene match.

Written as DNA, the CDR3 is TGTGCCAGCAGCTTAAGGCAGGTCCGTAAAGATACGCAGTATTTT. Amino acid sequence: CASSLRQVRKDTQYF. The chain carries TRBV11-2 and TRBJ2-3; D is unresolved. V lost 2 bases and J 5 bases, leaving 14 bases between the germline ends. The length of the CDR3 is 15 residues. Germline values: CDR1 SGHAT, CDR2 FQNNGV.

The J gene is TRBJ2-3, the V gene TRBV5-1, with D perhaps TRBD2 (7 bases). V lost 4 bases and J 3 bases, leaving 21 bases between the germline ends. CDR1 is SGHRS and CDR2 is YFSETQ in the germline V gene. This CDR3 comprises 17 residues. Here the CDR3 DNA reads TGCGCCAGCAGCCCCCTAGGGGGGGGCGCGGGAACAGATACGCAGTATTTT. Translation: CASSPLGGGAGTDTQYF. Variable domain in full (rest from reference TRBV5-1 and TRBJ2-3): KAGVTQTPRYLIKTRGQQVTLSCSPISGHRSVSWYQQTPGQGLQFLFEYFSETQRNKGNFPGRFSGRQFSNSRSEMNVSTLELGDSALYLCASSPLGGGAGTDTQYFGPGTRLTVL.

The chain combines TRBV7-8 with TRBJ2-5, with a weak D call TRBD2 (5 bases). The germline V gene has CDR1 SGHVS and CDR2 FQNEAQ. V shed 5 bases and J shed 3 bases, with 13 bases lying between them. CDR3 length: 14 amino acids. This chain's CDR3 is CASSPGPGKETQYF. The CDR3 DNA follows: TGTGCCAGCAGCCCCGGCCCGGGAAAAGAGACCCAGTACTTC.

The J gene is TRBJ2-7, the V gene TRBV30, with D perhaps matching TRBD2 (5 bases). V was clipped by 5 bases and J by 0 bases, with 11 bases between them. Germline V gives CDR1 GTSNPN, CDR2 SVGIG (reference sequence). This CDR3 is built from 13 residues. The CDR3 DNA follows: TGTGCCTGGGGCGCCGGACTCTCCTACGAGCAGTACTTC. Encoded protein: CAWGAGLSYEQYF.